This T cell receptor beta chain comes out of a study of human T cells and chemical hapten exposure. Across the study: The use of 2% DPC on roughly 2 cm by roughly 2 cm of upper inner arm skin constituted sensitization. TCR yields differed between samples (mainly from small differences in pooled library volume).

As for time point: pre-sensitization, week 0. The treatment denotes: therapeutic diphenylcyclopropenone sensitization with weekly scalp DPC. TCRdb used MiXCR to reprocess the RACE reads, holding one entry per CDR3 protein. Of 60,000 to 80,000 distinct CDR3 sequences in the sample, approximately 7% are singletons; the top ten hold more than 1.5%. Many counts were recorded for this clonotype. The CDR3 totals 11 residues. Germline lookup yields CDR1 SQVTM and CDR2 ANQGSEA. Trimming left V 2 bases short and J 5 bases short, with 7 bases between. The receptor comes from a woman in her 30s with alopecia areata. Some clones in this sample may be carry-over from other donors' samples. The chain couples TRBV29-1 to TRBJ2-7, with D possibly TRBD2 on 5 matching bases. The material was whole blood, obtained in connection with sensitization to the hapten diphenylcyclopropenone (DPC). The CDR3: CSVESGNEQYF. The CDR3 DNA reads as TGCAGCGTTGAATCGGGGAACGAGCAGTACTTC.